Listed below are T cell receptor beta chains from one sample, sequenced in a study of CD8 T cells in Susac syndrome. TCRdb called the immunoSEQ multiplex PCR reads again in MiXCR, with one record for every CDR3 protein. Of tens of thousands of distinct CDR3 sequences listed, roughly 90% are singletons. Sample: CD8+ T cells from PBMCs. All receptors derive from a human donor with multiple sclerosis. The CDR3 runs from the conserved cysteine through the conserved F or W. Each record gives: V gene, J gene, D gene, clone size, CDR3 protein, CDR3 DNA. D genes are given only for firm matches. Clone size appears in some rows only: once, few, many, or a class for an expanded clone.

v_gene: TRBV12-3/TRBV12-4
j_gene: TRBJ1-1
d_gene: .
abundance: .
CDR3aa: CASTDRLRNTEAFF
CDR3nt: TGTGCCAGCACCGATAGGCTGCGAAACACTGAAGCTTTCTTT

v_gene: TRBV19
j_gene: TRBJ2-3
d_gene: .
abundance: .
CDR3aa: CASSIARFSTDTQYF
CDR3nt: TGTGCCAGTAGTATAGCGAGGTTTAGCACAGATACGCAGTATTTT

v_gene: TRBV7-9
j_gene: TRBJ2-1
d_gene: .
abundance: .
CDR3aa: CASSSLGSRGNEQFF
CDR3nt: TGTGCCAGCAGCTCCCTAGGGTCGCGGGGCAATGAGCAGTTCTTC

v_gene: TRBV14
j_gene: TRBJ2-7
d_gene: TRBD1
abundance: .
CDR3aa: CASSQARDRGLYEQYF
CDR3nt: TGTGCCAGCAGCCAGGCCCGGGACAGGGGGCTCTACGAGCAGTACTTC

v_gene: TRBV7-2
j_gene: TRBJ2-2
d_gene: .
abundance: .
CDR3aa: CASSSPEGPSDTGELFF
CDR3nt: TGTGCCAGCAGCTCCCCGGAGGGTCCGTCGGACACCGGGGAGCTGTTTTTT

v_gene: TRBV3-1
j_gene: TRBJ2-7
d_gene: .
abundance: .
CDR3aa: CASSQAFGGEPTMEQYF
CDR3nt: TGTGCCAGCAGCCAAGCATTCGGAGGGGAGCCTACGATGGAGCAGTACTTC

v_gene: TRBV7-6
j_gene: TRBJ2-1
d_gene: .
abundance: .
CDR3aa: CASSPDPVSGYYNEQFF
CDR3nt: TGTGCCAGCAGCCCCGACCCTGTGAGCGGTTACTACAATGAGCAGTTCTTC

v_gene: TRBV10-2
j_gene: TRBJ1-5
d_gene: .
abundance: once
CDR3aa: CASNQGNQPQHF
CDR3nt: TGCGCCAGCAATCAGGGAAATCAGCCCCAGCATTTT

v_gene: TRBV3-1
j_gene: TRBJ1-5
d_gene: .
abundance: .
CDR3aa: CASSPLLDSLARGQPQHF
CDR3nt: TGTGCCAGCAGCCCGTTACTTGACAGTCTCGCTAGGGGTCAGCCCCAGCATTTT

v_gene: TRBV13
j_gene: TRBJ2-3
d_gene: .
abundance: once
CDR3aa: CASSLVSAATDTQYF
CDR3nt: TGTGCCAGCAGCTTAGTATCGGCGGCCACAGATACGCAGTATTTT

v_gene: TRBV19
j_gene: TRBJ2-7
d_gene: .
abundance: few
CDR3aa: CASSLGGNYEQYF
CDR3nt: TGTGCCAGTAGCCTGGGTGGGAACTACGAGCAGTACTTC

v_gene: TRBV5-6
j_gene: TRBJ2-5
d_gene: TRBD1
abundance: .
CDR3aa: CASSSGQGFPQETQYF
CDR3nt: TGTGCCAGCAGCTCGGGACAGGGCTTCCCCCAAGAGACCCAGTACTTC

v_gene: TRBV14
j_gene: TRBJ1-2
d_gene: .
abundance: .
CDR3aa: CASSGQSYYGYTF
CDR3nt: TGTGCCAGCAGCGGACAGTCCTACTATGGCTACACCTTC

v_gene: TRBV6-2/TRBV6-3
j_gene: TRBJ1-2
d_gene: .
abundance: once
CDR3aa: CASSYPGTTFFYGYTF
CDR3nt: TGTGCCAGCAGTTACCCCGGGACAACTTTCTTCTATGGCTACACCTTC

v_gene: TRBV4-1
j_gene: TRBJ2-1
d_gene: .
abundance: .
CDR3aa: CASSQGRGYWNEQFF
CDR3nt: TGCGCCAGCAGCCAAGGGAGGGGTTATTGGAATGAGCAGTTCTTC

v_gene: TRBV5-1
j_gene: TRBJ2-1
d_gene: TRBD1
abundance: .
CDR3aa: CASSLDRGQFF
CDR3nt: TGCGCCAGCAGCTTGGACAGGGGGCAGTTCTTC

v_gene: TRBV19
j_gene: TRBJ2-6
d_gene: .
abundance: .
CDR3aa: CASSIIQDLSGANVLTF
CDR3nt: TGTGCCAGTAGTATTATACAGGACCTCTCTGGGGCCAACGTCCTGACTTTC

v_gene: TRBV6-5
j_gene: TRBJ2-7
d_gene: .
abundance: .
CDR3aa: CASSYHRGGYEQYF
CDR3nt: TGTGCCAGCAGTTACCACCGGGGCGGCTACGAGCAGTACTTC

v_gene: TRBV28
j_gene: TRBJ2-7
d_gene: .
abundance: .
CDR3aa: CASSSRTESYEQYF
CDR3nt: TGTGCCAGCAGTTCCCGGACAGAGAGCTACGAGCAGTACTTC

v_gene: TRBV2
j_gene: TRBJ2-5
d_gene: .
abundance: .
CDR3aa: CASRATGIGYQETQYF
CDR3nt: TGTGCCAGCAGGGCTACAGGGATTGGGTACCAAGAGACCCAGTACTTC

v_gene: TRBV3-1
j_gene: TRBJ1-1
d_gene: .
abundance: .
CDR3aa: CASSHPMFTEAFF
CDR3nt: TGTGCCAGCAGCCATCCCATGTTCACTGAAGCTTTCTTT

v_gene: TRBV7-2
j_gene: TRBJ2-3
d_gene: .
abundance: once
CDR3aa: CASSPPLGGMDTQYF
CDR3nt: TGTGCCAGCAGCCCCCCTCTGGGGGGCATGGATACGCAGTATTTT

v_gene: TRBV5-6
j_gene: TRBJ2-7
d_gene: .
abundance: .
CDR3aa: CASSLAASWEHDLREQYF
CDR3nt: TGTGCCAGCAGCTTGGCCGCCAGCTGGGAACATGATCTCCGCGAGCAGTACTTC

v_gene: TRBV12-3/TRBV12-4
j_gene: TRBJ1-2
d_gene: .
abundance: once
CDR3aa: CASSLGANYGYTF
CDR3nt: TGTGCCAGCAGTTTGGGGGCGAACTATGGCTACACCTTC

v_gene: TRBV27
j_gene: TRBJ2-2
d_gene: .
abundance: .
CDR3aa: CASSSLAPGELFF
CDR3nt: TGTGCCAGCAGTTCCCTAGCCCCCGGGGAGCTGTTTTTT

v_gene: TRBV9
j_gene: TRBJ2-2
d_gene: TRBD2
abundance: .
CDR3aa: CASSVVSGMDGELFF
CDR3nt: TGTGCCAGCAGCGTAGTGAGCGGGATGGACGGGGAGCTGTTTTTT

v_gene: TRBV2
j_gene: TRBJ2-1
d_gene: TRBD2
abundance: .
CDR3aa: CASAGEFDEQFF
CDR3nt: TGTGCCAGCGCGGGAGAGTTTGATGAGCAGTTCTTC

v_gene: TRBV7-3
j_gene: TRBJ1-1
d_gene: .
abundance: .
CDR3aa: CASSPTVMNTEAFF
CDR3nt: TGTGCCAGCAGCCCGACAGTGATGAACACTGAAGCTTTCTTT

v_gene: TRBV3-1
j_gene: TRBJ2-5
d_gene: TRBD1
abundance: .
CDR3aa: CASRVTGLTETQYF
CDR3nt: TGTGCCAGCAGGGTGACAGGGTTGACAGAGACCCAGTACTTC

v_gene: TRBV3-1
j_gene: TRBJ1-2
d_gene: .
abundance: .
CDR3aa: CASSPGGVYGYTF
CDR3nt: TGTGCCAGCAGCCCTGGGGGCGTCTATGGCTACACCTTC

v_gene: TRBV7-2
j_gene: TRBJ1-3
d_gene: .
abundance: .
CDR3aa: CASSLDVGSKSTIYF
CDR3nt: TGTGCCAGCAGCTTAGATGTGGGGAGCAAAAGCACCATATATTTT

v_gene: TRBV7-6
j_gene: TRBJ2-7
d_gene: TRBD2
abundance: few
CDR3aa: CASSSPGLASYEQYF
CDR3nt: TGTGCCAGCAGCTCGCCGGGACTAGCGAGCTACGAGCAGTACTTC

v_gene: TRBV4-1
j_gene: TRBJ1-2
d_gene: .
abundance: few
CDR3aa: CASSQDSAGEGNGYTF
CDR3nt: TGCGCCAGCAGCCAAGATAGTGCCGGGGAAGGGAATGGCTACACCTTC

v_gene: TRBV4-3
j_gene: TRBJ2-2
d_gene: TRBD2
abundance: .
CDR3aa: CASSQDPFGGNHGELFF
CDR3nt: TGCGCCAGCAGCCAAGATCCCTTCGGGGGGAATCACGGGGAGCTGTTTTTT

v_gene: TRBV29-1
j_gene: TRBJ2-1
d_gene: .
abundance: .
CDR3aa: CSVAMAVSSYNEQFF
CDR3nt: TGCAGCGTCGCGATGGCGGTCAGCTCCTACAATGAGCAGTTCTTC

v_gene: TRBV18
j_gene: TRBJ2-7
d_gene: TRBD1
abundance: .
CDR3aa: CASSVGQTNSYEQYF
CDR3nt: TGTGCCAGCTCCGTGGGACAGACCAACTCCTACGAGCAGTACTTC

v_gene: TRBV3-1
j_gene: TRBJ2-3
d_gene: TRBD2
abundance: .
CDR3aa: CASSQDLTSGGFTDTQYF
CDR3nt: TGTGCCAGCAGCCAAGATCTAACTAGCGGGGGCTTCACAGATACGCAGTATTTT

v_gene: TRBV30
j_gene: TRBJ1-3
d_gene: TRBD1
abundance: .
CDR3aa: CACEQGYGGNTIYF
CDR3nt: TGTGCCTGTGAACAGGGGTATGGTGGAAACACCATATATTTT

v_gene: TRBV30
j_gene: TRBJ1-1
d_gene: .
abundance: .
CDR3aa: CAGGFTEAFF
CDR3nt: TGTGCTGGAGGGTTCACTGAAGCTTTCTTT

v_gene: TRBV7-6
j_gene: TRBJ1-5
d_gene: .
abundance: .
CDR3aa: CASSLGEGMGAQHF
CDR3nt: TGTGCCAGCAGCTTAGGGGAGGGGATGGGAGCCCAGCATTTT